The 19 T cell receptor beta chains below come from one sample, sequenced in a study of shared clonotypes between healthy human individuals. Method: immunoSEQ multiplex PCR; TCRdb's copy keeps in-frame clones and lacks some. The table records a few hundred thousand clones, around 90% of them present only once. Specimen: memory CD8+ T cells sorted from blood. Described subset: CD45RO+ cells pooled with CCR7-negative TemRA cells. These receptors all stem from a man between 18 and 29 years old in good health.

A few counts support this clone. The chain combines TRBV6-5 with TRBJ2-5; TRBD2 aligns across 7 bases. Germline CDR1 is MNHEY and CDR2 is SVGAGI. J lost 5 bases, V lost 11 bases, and 14 bases had no gene match. There are 14 residues in the CDR3. CDR3 region: CAGGGRDPWETQYF. CDR3 sequence (DNA): TGTGCCGGGGGGGGACGGGACCCATGGGAGACCCAGTACTTC.

V is TRBV28 and J is TRBJ2-5, with TRBD2 identical over 7 bases. The germline V gene encodes CDR1 MDHEN and CDR2 SYDVKM. This CDR3 region has 16 residues. Trimming removed 10 bases from V and 2 bases from J; junction bases left unmatched: 16. CDR3 bases: TGTGCCACCATGGGCCGGGACTACCCAGATCAAGAGACCCAGTACTTC. This encodes CATMGRDYPDQETQYF.

The chain couples TRBV25-1 to TRBJ2-1, with D possibly matching TRBD1 (6 bases). CDR3 length: 16 amino acids. Germline CDR1 MGHDK, CDR2 SYGVNS. V was shortened by 4 bases and J by 3 bases, with 16 bases between the two germline ends. CDR3 in DNA: TGTGCCAGCAGTGCACTGGGACACCCAAACTACAATGAGCAGTTCTTC. It codes for CASSALGHPNYNEQFF.

The J gene is TRBJ1-2, the V gene TRBV6-5; 10 positions match TRBD1. Germline-derived CDR1 and CDR2 are MNHEY and SVGAGI. This CDR3 is 13 amino acids long. The junction had 4 bases not matched to a gene; V was cut back by 8 bases and J by 4 bases. DNA for the CDR3: TGTGCCAGCGGGGACAGGGGCGGCTATGGCTACACCTTC. Translation gives CASGDRGGYGYTF.

The rearrangement uses TRBV28 and TRBJ2-7; 12 bases line up with TRBD1. The CDR3 is made up of 14 amino acids. V trimming: 5 bases; J trimming: 4 bases; junction bases outside the gene matches: 3. Germline V lookup: CDR1 MDHEN, CDR2 SYDVKM. CDR3 coding DNA: TGTGCCAGCAGTCCGGGACAGGGGGCTTACGAGCAGTACTTC. Its protein product is CASSPGQGAYEQYF.

This chain connects TRBV5-6 to TRBJ1-2, with D unresolved. CDR1 and CDR2 from the germline V gene are SGHDT and YYEEEE. With 0 bases removed from V and 6 bases from J, the gap between germline ends came to 12 bases. The CDR3 loop spans 14 amino acids. In DNA, the CDR3 is TGTGCCAGCAGCTTGGTCTTTTCGGGGAATGGCTACACCTTC. The encoded protein is CASSLVFSGNGYTF.

V and J are TRBV30 and TRBJ2-3; D might be TRBD1 or TRBD2, each matching 5 bases. Germline V lookup: CDR1 GTSNPN, CDR2 SVGIG (reference sequence). Trimming removed 1 base from V and 1 base from J, with 9 bases in between. The CDR3 contains 14 residues. CDR3 protein: CAWSAGTGTDTQYF. CDR3 bases: TGTGCCTGGAGTGCCGGGACGGGCACAGATACGCAGTATTTT.

The rearrangement uses TRBV6-5 and TRBJ1-2; no firm D call. Trimming pared 2 bases from V and 6 bases from J, leaving 16 bases between. The CDR3 sequence is 15 residues long. Germline V gene lookup returns CDR1 MNHEY and CDR2 SVGAGI. CDR3 loop: CASSYSGVINDGYTF. The CDR3 DNA is TGTGCCAGCAGTTACAGTGGGGTAATCAACGATGGCTACACCTTC.

The chain employs TRBV7-8 and TRBJ2-7, with 7 bases lining up with TRBD1. The V segment lost 5 bases and the J segment 1 base; nucleotides outside the gene matches: 8. The germline V gene encodes CDR1 SGHVS and CDR2 FQNEAQ. CDR3 length equals 15 residues. This CDR3 is CASSPGTAESYEQYF. The CDR3 DNA follows: TGTGCCAGCAGCCCCGGGACAGCCGAATCCTACGAGCAGTACTTC.

J is TRBJ2-7 and V is TRBV7-2, with TRBD2 matching over 7 bases. After removal of 1 base from V and 6 bases from J, the junction contained 21 bases not matched to a gene. Germline-derived CDR1 and CDR2 are SGHTA and FQGNSA. The CDR3 has 19 residues. The CDR3 coding sequence is TGTGCCAGCAGCTTAGATCTCGGGTATTCGAGCTGGGAGGGTGGCGAGCAGTACTTC. Its translation is CASSLDLGYSSWEGGEQYF. Variable domain in full (rest from reference TRBV7-2 and TRBJ2-7): GAGVSQSPSNKVTEKGKDVELRCDPISGHTALYWYRQSLGQGLEFLIYFQGNSAPDKSGLPSDRFSAERTGGSVSTLTIQRTQQEDSAVYLCASSLDLGYSSWEGGEQYFGPGTRLTVT.

The gene calls are TRBV7-9 and TRBJ1-6; tentative D call: TRBD1 (5 bases). CDR1 SEHNR and CDR2 FQNEAQ come from the germline V gene (reference sequence). The CDR3 has 12 residues. Trimming left V 5 bases short and J 9 bases short, with 8 bases between. CDR3 in amino acids: CASSPGGSPLHF. DNA for the CDR3: TGTGCCAGCAGCCCGGGGGGTTCACCCCTCCACTTT.

The chain joins TRBV27 to TRBJ1-5; 7 bases align to TRBD1. The trim removed 6 bases at V and 6 bases at J, leaving 5 bases unmatched. This CDR3 contains 13 residues. CDR1 is MNHEY and CDR2 is SMNVEV in the germline V gene (reference sequence). This CDR3 is CASSTGVGQPQHF. The DNA of the CDR3 is TGTGCCAGCAGCACAGGGGTGGGTCAGCCCCAGCATTTT.

The chain recombines TRBV11-2 with TRBJ1-6; D is possibly TRBD1 (5 bases). This CDR3 spans 17 amino acids. Deletions cut 2 bases from V and 13 bases from J, with 24 bases between. The germline gives CDR1 SGHAT, CDR2 FQNNGV. For the CDR3, the DNA is TGTGCCAGCAGCTTATTAAGTACAGGCTTATTGGGAATGCCCCTCCACTTT. Its protein product is CASSLLSTGLLGMPLHF.

This chain connects TRBV6-6 to TRBJ2-7; D remains ambiguous. Per germline, CDR1 MNHNY and CDR2 SVGAGI (reference sequence). The CDR3 totals 15 residues. The ends were cut back, 4 bases at V and 5 bases at J, with 18 bases in the middle. In DNA form, the CDR3 reads TGTGCCAGCAGTTCTCCGTCGGCAGGTTTCGACGAGCAGTACTTC. Its protein is CASSSPSAGFDEQYF.

The chain joins TRBV29-1 to TRBJ1-2; D perhaps matches TRBD1 (5 bases). CDR3 length equals 12 residues. V lost 5 bases, J lost 7 bases, and 14 bases lay in between. Germline CDR1 SQVTM, CDR2 ANQGSEA. The CDR3 sequence is CSVIEGFRGYTF. The CDR3 DNA sequence: TGCAGCGTTATCGAGGGGTTCCGTGGCTACACCTTC.

J is TRBJ2-7 and V is TRBV12-1; TRBD2 is the table's D call and was not checked against the DNA. TRBV12-1 is an annotated pseudogene. CDR3 length: 13 residues. The CDR3 DNA is TGTGCCAGCAGCTTAGGACTAGCGAACGAGCAGTACTTC. Translated: CASSLGLANEQYF.

The gene calls are TRBV7-8 and TRBJ2-2, with 9 bases matching TRBD2. The CDR3 is 15 residues long. Germline CDR1 and CDR2: SGHVS and FQNEAQ. The trim removed 5 bases at V and 4 bases at J, leaving 5 bases unmatched. CDR3 DNA: TGTGCCAGCAGCGCCTTAGCGGGAGTCACCGGGGAGCTGTTTTTT. Protein sequence: CASSALAGVTGELFF.

CDR3 coding DNA: TGTGCCAGCAGCGAAATAGGGGGGATTACGTACGAGCAGTACTTC. The encoded protein is CASSEIGGITYEQYF. This chain uses TRBV27 with TRBJ2-7; D assignment may be TRBD1 or TRBD2 (6 bases each). The V and J ends lost 6 bases and 4 bases respectively, with 19 bases between them. The CDR3 has 15 amino acids. Germline V gene lookup returns CDR1 MNHEY and CDR2 SMNVEV (reference sequence).

The V call is TRBV29-1, the J call TRBJ2-1, with a tentative D call TRBD1 (6 bases). The CDR3 spans 16 residues. V was cut by 1 base and J by 9 bases, with 22 bases left in between. CDR1 and CDR2 (germline): SQVTM, ANQGSEA. CDR3 coding DNA: TGCAGCGTTGAAGGGGTAAAGACTATACCAGGGGTTGAGCAGTTCTTC. It encodes CSVEGVKTIPGVEQFF.